This T cell receptor (beta chain) is drawn from a study of blood T cell repertoires in COVID-19. Study context: The analysed material was cDNA or gDNA that came from T cells, B-cell-depleted T cells, or PBMCs.

J lost 4 bases, V lost 2 bases, and 10 bases had no gene match. Per germline, CDR1 SGHTA and CDR2 FQGTGA. The CDR3 consists of 16 residues. TCRdb keeps only in-frame clones here, not all; method: immunoSEQ multiplex PCR. The sample contains 200,000 to 250,000 clones, 82% of which appear only once. Participant-reported clinical history was the basis for cohort assignment. Two negative PCRs, clearance, or symptom resolution had been documented for recovered Cohort 3 donors. The sample consisted of PBMCs or T cells enriched from blood (not recorded which). The V and J genes are TRBV7-3 and TRBJ2-5, with TRBD2 identical over 7 bases. The sequence came from a woman aged 55 to 70 who had recovered from COVID-19. For the CDR3, the DNA is TGTGCCAGCAGCTTACTGGGGGGAGGGTTAGGAGAGACCCAGTACTTC. Amino acids: CASSLLGGGLGETQYF. The variable domain in full, completed from reference TRBV7-3 and TRBJ2-5, reads GAGVSQTPSNKVTEKGKYVELRCDPISGHTALYWYRQSLGQGPEFLIYFQGTGAADDSGLPNDRFFAVRPEGSVSTLKIQRTERGDSAVYLCASSLLGGGLGETQYFGPGTRLLVL.